Shown below are 25 T cell receptor beta chains from a single sample sequenced in a study of blood T cells in healthy people across ages. For the second PCR, which ran for about 7 to 11 cycles, a sample-barcoded 5' primer and a J-beta primer mix were used. TCRdb re-called the 5' RACE reads with MiXCR, one entry per CDR3 protein. The table includes about 570,000 distinct CDR3 sequences, 25% to 30% detected once. The sequencing input was blood. These receptors originate from a woman in her sixties or seventies in good health.

The rearrangement links TRBV20-1 to TRBJ1-2; D is unresolved. CDR3 size: 18 residues. Deletions cut 1 base from V and 4 bases from J, with 25 bases between. Germline V CDR1 and CDR2: DFQATT, SNEGSKA (reference sequence). As DNA, the CDR3 is TGCAGTGCTAGAGGCCTCCGTTCCCGTGGGGAGGGTCTCTATGGCTACACCTTC. This translates into CSARGLRSRGEGLYGYTF.

The J gene is TRBJ2-4, the V gene TRBV5-1; maybe TRBD2 (6 bases). CDR3 length: 16 amino acids. Deletions cut 0 bases from V and 8 bases from J, with 18 bases between. CDR1 and CDR2 from the germline V gene are SGHRS and YFSETQ. CDR3 amino acids: CASSLGVGTGVDIQYF. CDR3 nucleotide sequence: TGCGCCAGCAGCTTGGGCGTGGGGACGGGGGTCGACATTCAGTACTTC.

This chain joins TRBV5-1 and TRBJ1-4; TRBD1 matches at 8 bases. CDR3 length: 15 residues. V gave up 4 bases and J gave up 8 bases; unmatched junction bases: 10. The germline gives CDR1 SGHRS, CDR2 YFSETQ. Written as DNA, the CDR3 is TGCGCCAGCAGCCTTGGGACAGGAAAAGGGGAAAAACTGTTTTTT. The encoded protein is CASSLGTGKGEKLFF. The full variable domain, its missing parts supplied by reference TRBV5-1 and TRBJ1-4, is KAGVTQTPRYLIKTRGQQVTLSCSPISGHRSVSWYQQTPGQGLQFLFEYFSETQRNKGNFPGRFSGRQFSNSRSEMNVSTLELGDSALYLCASSLGTGKGEKLFFGSGTQLSVL.

This clonotype was detected ten times or more. V is TRBV18 and J is TRBJ1-6; 7 bases agree with TRBD1. The CDR3 extends over 12 amino acids. V shed 4 bases, J shed 10 bases, and the junction held 1 base outside the gene matches. CDR1 and CDR2 (germline): KGHSH, LQKENI. DNA for the CDR3: TGTGCCAGCTCACTACAGGGGTCACCCCTCCACTTT. Protein product: CASSLQGSPLHF.

V is TRBV9 and J is TRBJ2-6, with TRBD1 matching over 8 bases. This CDR3 region has 16 residues. The germline gives CDR1 SGDLS, CDR2 YYNGEE. With 4 bases clipped from V and 0 bases from J, the junction kept 3 bases outside the gene matches. The CDR3 DNA sequence: TGTGCCAGCAGCCCCGACAGGGGCTCTGGGGCCAACGTCCTGACTTTC. This gives the protein CASSPDRGSGANVLTF.

This clonotype was seen a few times. The chain employs TRBV20-1 and TRBJ2-7; no definite D call. In germline, CDR1 is DFQATT, CDR2 SNEGSKA (reference sequence). The V gene lost 3 bases and the J gene lost 3 bases, with 9 bases spanning the gap. The CDR3 runs 12 residues. In DNA, the CDR3 is TGCAGTGCTAGTAATACTTACTACGAGCAGTACTTC. It encodes CSASNTYYEQYF.

This clonotype was seen more than once but under ten times. This chain connects TRBV7-7 to TRBJ1-1; perhaps TRBD1 as D (5 bases). The germline V and J ends were trimmed by 5 bases and 0 bases, with 7 bases remaining between them. The CDR3 extends over 13 amino acids. Germline V gene data show CDR1 as SSHAT and CDR2 as FNYEAQ (reference sequence). The CDR3 DNA sequence: TGTGCCAGCAGCACGACAGTGAACACTGAAGCTTTCTTT. Translation gives CASSTTVNTEAFF. The whole variable domain, remainder taken from reference TRBV7-7 and TRBJ1-1, is GAGVSQSPRYKVTKRGQDVTLRCDPISSHATLYWYQQALGQGPEFLTYFNYEAQPDKSGLPSDRFSAERPEGSISTLTIQRTEQRDSAMYRCASSTTVNTEAFFGQGTRLTVV.

In its sample, this clonotype was seen a few times. The chain carries TRBV9 and TRBJ1-1, with D possibly TRBD1 on 6 matching bases. Germline values: CDR1 SGDLS, CDR2 YYNGEE. The CDR3 has 14 amino acids. The V and J ends lost 3 bases and 2 bases respectively, with 11 bases between them. The CDR3 loop reads CASSDLDRNTEAFF. In DNA form, the CDR3 reads TGTGCCAGCAGCGACCTGGACAGAAACACTGAAGCTTTCTTT.

The chain is built from TRBV19 and TRBJ1-1; 10 nucleotides align to TRBD1. Germline V gene data show CDR1 as LNHDA and CDR2 as SQIVND (reference sequence). This CDR3 has 13 residues. Trimming removed 8 bases from V and 4 bases from J; junction bases left unmatched: 4. The CDR3 region has the DNA TGTGCCAGTGCCGGGACAGGGGTCACTGAAGCTTTCTTT. Translation: CASAGTGVTEAFF.

V is TRBV7-2 and J is TRBJ2-4; no reliable D call. Trimming shortened V by 3 bases and J by 0 bases, and 21 bases separated the two germline ends. The CDR3 is made up of 19 amino acids. The V gene's germline CDR1 is SGHTA and CDR2 FQGNSA. The CDR3: CASSFYSPTVNIAKNIQYF. CDR3 nucleotides: TGTGCCAGCAGCTTTTATTCCCCGACCGTAAACATAGCCAAAAACATTCAGTACTTC.

The V call is TRBV6-1, the J call TRBJ1-3, with 9 positions matching TRBD1. Germline V CDR1 and CDR2: MNHNS, SASEGT. The CDR3 consists of 16 residues. V shed 6 bases, J shed 6 bases, and the junction held 12 bases outside the gene matches. The CDR3 protein is CASSLAFTGGVNTIYF. As DNA, the CDR3 is TGTGCCAGCAGCCTCGCTTTTACAGGGGGCGTAAACACCATATATTTT.

This chain connects TRBV7-2 to TRBJ1-4; weak D call: TRBD1 (6 bases). Germline lookup yields CDR1 SGHTA and CDR2 FQGNSA. Trimming pared 5 bases from V and 3 bases from J, leaving 19 bases between. This CDR3 has 17 residues. The CDR3 DNA reads TGTGCCAGCAGCGAACAACAGGGAATTGGGGCTAATGAAAAACTGTTTTTT. This gives the protein CASSEQQGIGANEKLFF. Using reference TRBV7-2 and TRBJ1-4 for the parts outside the CDR3, the full variable domain is GAGVSQSPSNKVTEKGKDVELRCDPISGHTALYWYRQSLGQGLEFLIYFQGNSAPDKSGLPSDRFSAERTGGSVSTLTIQRTQQEDSAVYLCASSEQQGIGANEKLFFGSGTQLSVL.

This clonotype was observed a handful of times. The chain combines TRBV6-1 with TRBJ2-1, with D perhaps TRBD2 (6 bases). Germline assignment: CDR1 MNHNS and CDR2 SASEGT. The CDR3 is 18 amino acids. Trimming removed 3 bases from V and 2 bases from J, with 20 bases in between. CDR3 nucleotide sequence: TGTGCCAGCAGTGAGGGGGGTACACGAAAAATGGCCTACAATGAGCAGTTCTTC. Protein product: CASSEGGTRKMAYNEQFF.

The J gene is TRBJ1-1, the V gene TRBV6-6; D unresolved. Germline assignment: CDR1 MNHNY and CDR2 SVGAGI (reference sequence). This CDR3 contains 12 residues. The V and J ends lost 2 bases and 10 bases respectively, with 11 bases between them. The CDR3 here is CASSYSSDGAFF. The CDR3 DNA is TGTGCCAGCAGTTACAGCTCCGATGGAGCTTTCTTT.

This clonotype was recorded once. V usage is TRBV12-5 and J usage is TRBJ2-7; D possibly corresponds to TRBD2 (5 bases). V was trimmed by 5 bases and J by 1 base, leaving 15 bases between them. This CDR3 contains 15 residues. In germline, CDR1 is LGHNT, CDR2 FRNRAP. The CDR3 nucleotides are TGTGCTAGTGGTCCCCCCGGAGGTTGGTCCTACGAGCAGTACTTC. Translation: CASGPPGGWSYEQYF.

The rearrangement links TRBV20-1 to TRBJ2-2; no definite D call. The CDR3 extends over 12 amino acids. V shed 5 bases and J shed 2 bases, with 6 bases lying between them. The germline V gene has CDR1 DFQATT and CDR2 SNEGSKA (reference sequence). In DNA, the CDR3 is TGCAGTGCTGGGCGCAACACCGGGGAGCTGTTTTTT. This gives the protein CSAGRNTGELFF.

This clonotype was seen a few times. The V gene is TRBV28, the J gene TRBJ2-5; D unclear. Germline CDR1 reads MDHEN; CDR2 reads SYDVKM. This CDR3 is built from 14 residues. V lost 8 bases and J 2 bases, leaving 15 bases between the germline ends. The CDR3 loop is CASSKWAIQETQYF. In DNA, the CDR3 is TGTGCCAGCTCTAAGTGGGCGATTCAAGAGACCCAGTACTTC.

V is TRBV5-1 and J is TRBJ2-6, with 7 nucleotides matching TRBD1. Germline CDR1 is SGHRS and CDR2 is YFSETQ. The ends lost 2 bases at V and 0 bases at J; junction bases unmatched: 5. The CDR3 is 17 residues long. The CDR3 loop reads CASSLLTGTSGANVLTF. CDR3 nucleotides: TGCGCCAGCAGCTTACTGACAGGGACCTCTGGGGCCAACGTCCTGACTTTC.

The gene calls are TRBV11-3 and TRBJ2-5; 7 nucleotides agree with TRBD1. Matching the DNA end better, TRBJ2-1 makes the J call doubtful. Germline V gene lookup returns CDR1 SGHNT and CDR2 YENEEA. The CDR3 covers 12 residues. CDR3 loop: CASRSDREGQFF. The DNA of the CDR3 is TGTGCCAGCAGATCCGACAGGGAAGGGCAGTTCTTC.

This sequence joins TRBV21-1 and TRBJ2-5; the table's D call, TRBD1, has no DNA check behind it. TRBV21-1 is listed as a pseudogene. The CDR3 extends over 17 amino acids. The DNA of the CDR3 is TGTGCCAGCAACGACAGGGTTTTCAGCCTGAAGAAAGAGACCCAGTACTTC. Its protein product is CASNDRVFSLKKETQYF.

The rearrangement joins TRBV12-3 or TRBV12-4 to TRBJ2-5; D is uncertain. Trimming pared 5 bases from V and 2 bases from J, leaving 15 bases between. This CDR3 contains 15 residues. CDR3 residues: CASSASKEQQETQYF. The CDR3, as DNA: TGTGCCAGCAGTGCCTCTAAAGAGCAACAAGAGACCCAGTACTTC.

The chain employs TRBV29-1 and TRBJ2-5, with D perhaps matching TRBD2 (5 bases). The CDR3 extends over 14 amino acids. Trimming took 7 bases from V and 2 from J, leaving 17 bases between them. The germline V gene encodes CDR1 SQVTM and CDR2 ANQGSEA. This chain's CDR3 is CSAAHRRTQETQYF. CDR3 in DNA: TGCAGCGCTGCTCACCGCCGGACTCAAGAGACCCAGTACTTC. The whole variable domain, remainder taken from reference TRBV29-1 and TRBJ2-5, is SAVISQKPSRDICQRGTSLTIQCQVDSQVTMMFWYRQQPGQSLTLIATANQGSEATYESGFVIDKFPISRPNLTFSTLTVSNMSPEDSSIYLCSAAHRRTQETQYFGPGTRLLVL.

A few counts support this clonotype. This chain connects TRBV20-1 to TRBJ2-3, with no clear D. CDR1 DFQATT and CDR2 SNEGSKA come from the germline V gene (reference sequence). This CDR3 is 12 amino acids long. Trimming removed 6 bases from V and 5 bases from J, with 12 bases in between. The CDR3 DNA sequence: TGCAGTGCGAAGGGAAGAGGAGATACGCAGTATTTT. It codes for CSAKGRGDTQYF.

This sequence joins TRBV6-2 or TRBV6-3 and TRBJ1-5; a possible D gene is TRBD1 (6 bases). The CDR3 runs to 14 residues. Trimming removed 5 bases at V and 3 bases at J, with 11 bases between. Germline V gene data show CDR1 as MNHEY and CDR2 as SVGEGT. This CDR3 reads CASSPDSYNQPQHF. The CDR3 DNA reads TGTGCCAGCAGTCCGGACAGTTACAATCAGCCCCAGCATTTT.

V is TRBV29-1 and J is TRBJ2-1; 9 bases match TRBD2. With V trimmed by 6 bases and J by 7 bases, 10 bases remained unmatched. The germline V gene has CDR1 SQVTM and CDR2 ANQGSEA. The CDR3 runs 14 residues. DNA of the CDR3: TGCAGCGTCCGAGCGGGAGGTGGTACAAATGAGCAGTTCTTC. It yields the protein CSVRAGGGTNEQFF.